The clone carrying this T cell receptor (beta chain) was observed a handful of times. The TCRbeta library was prepared with unique molecular identifiers. TCRdb re-called the PCR reads through MiXCR, storing one row per CDR3 protein. Of some 390,000 distinct CDR3 sequences in the sample, about 20% are singletons; the top ten hold 3.8%. This sample was taken from a study of T-cell reconstitution after alpha-beta-depleted transplantation in children. This material consisted of PBMCs from the stem cell graft donor, taken from the stem cell graft. The receptor's source is a human donor who donated a stem cell graft to a child with acute myeloid leukemia.

CDR3: CASSVLVGGDTQYF. Here the CDR3 DNA reads TGTGCCAGCAGCGTCCTCGTGGGCGGGGATACGCAGTATTTT. The rearrangement links TRBV9 to TRBJ2-3, with D maybe TRBD2 (5 bases). CDR1 and CDR2 (germline): SGDLS, YYNGEE. The CDR3 is made up of 14 amino acids. V lost 2 bases and J 6 bases, leaving 13 bases between the germline ends.